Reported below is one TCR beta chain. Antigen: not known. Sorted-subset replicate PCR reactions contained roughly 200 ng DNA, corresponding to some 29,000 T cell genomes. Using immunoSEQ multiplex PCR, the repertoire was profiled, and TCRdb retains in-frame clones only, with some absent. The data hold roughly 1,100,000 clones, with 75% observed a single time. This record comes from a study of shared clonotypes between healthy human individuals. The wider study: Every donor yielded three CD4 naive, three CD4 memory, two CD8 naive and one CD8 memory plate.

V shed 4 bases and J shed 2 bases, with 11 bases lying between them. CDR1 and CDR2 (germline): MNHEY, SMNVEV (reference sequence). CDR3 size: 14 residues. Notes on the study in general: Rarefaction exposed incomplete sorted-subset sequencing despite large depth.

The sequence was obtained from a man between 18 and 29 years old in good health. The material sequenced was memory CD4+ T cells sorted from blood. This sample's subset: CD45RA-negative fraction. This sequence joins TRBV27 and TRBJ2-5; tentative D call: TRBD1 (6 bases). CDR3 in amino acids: CASSYTGFQETQYF. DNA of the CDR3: TGTGCCAGCAGTTATACAGGGTTTCAAGAGACCCAGTACTTC.